The sample holds many counts of the clone carrying this TCR beta chain. Amplified regions were TCR beta CDR3 sequences from RNA transcripts. The study used the HTBI primer set for a first-round RT-PCR of the TCR CDR3. TCRdb processed the multiplex PCR reads anew with MiXCR; each CDR3 protein has one entry. The sample includes approximately 300,000 distinct CDR3 sequences, around a fifth seen only once; the top ten take approximately 37%. The CDR3 is 13 amino acids. Trimming removed 5 bases from V and 4 bases from J, with 14 bases in between. CDR1 is DFQATT and CDR2 is SNEGSKA in the germline V gene (reference sequence). The data were obtained in a study of T cells in Graves' hyperthyroidism and ophthalmopathy.

The chain couples TRBV20-1 to TRBJ1-1; a weak D match, TRBD1 (5 bases). Input material: blood. The TCR was taken from a man aged 50-60 years with Graves' ophthalmopathy. For the CDR3, the DNA is TGCAGTGCTCGACAGAAAAATGGCACTGAAGCTTTCTTT. Encoded protein: CSARQKNGTEAFF.